This T cell receptor (gamma chain) was sequenced in a study of γδ T cells in repeated Plasmodium falciparum infection. Study-level information: Timepoints: baseline, immediately before selected infections, and 21 days after every infection.

Bulk repertoires came from Vgamma9/Vdelta2+ or Vdelta2-negative gammadelta T cells flow-sorted from PBMC. This clone was counted many times. The protein that TCRdb holds for this DNA derives from a much larger clone and differs from the translated DNA at residue 5, which likely indicates a read error; the protein shown here is translated from the DNA. TCRdb reprocessed the multiplex PCR reads using CATT. The sample has tens of thousands of gamma-chain clones, over 2.5% seen once. Germline trimming cut 5 bases from V and 0 bases from J; bases unmatched to any gene: 13. This CDR3 spans 16 amino acids. Looked up from germline, CDR1 is EGSNGY and CDR2 is YDSYNSKV.

This TCR derives from a pool of human donors (malaria-infected and uninfected, not separated). The sample taken for sequencing was gamma-delta T cells from blood. The chain carries TRGV2 and TRGJ1 or TRGJ2. The CDR3 spells CATWGGIRSNYYKKLF. For the CDR3, the DNA is TGTGCCACCTGGGGCGGTATACGTTCGAATTATTATAAGAAACTCTTT.